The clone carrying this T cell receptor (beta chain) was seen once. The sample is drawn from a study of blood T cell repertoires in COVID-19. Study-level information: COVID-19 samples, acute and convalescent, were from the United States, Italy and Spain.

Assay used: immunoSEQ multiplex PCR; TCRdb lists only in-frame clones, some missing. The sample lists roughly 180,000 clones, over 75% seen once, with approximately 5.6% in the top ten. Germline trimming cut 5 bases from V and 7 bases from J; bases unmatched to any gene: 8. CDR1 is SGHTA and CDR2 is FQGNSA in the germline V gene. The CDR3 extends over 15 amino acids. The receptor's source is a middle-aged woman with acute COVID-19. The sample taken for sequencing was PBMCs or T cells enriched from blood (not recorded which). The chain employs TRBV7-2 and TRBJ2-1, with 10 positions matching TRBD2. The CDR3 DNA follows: TGTGCCAGCAGCCATCTAGCGGGAGAGGGGAATGAGCAGTTCTTC. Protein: CASSHLAGEGNEQFF.